A few counts support the clone carrying this TCR beta chain. Its cognate antigen is unknown. The entry originates in a study of Ad26.COV2.S vaccination and SARS-CoV-2 variants. The study, taken as a whole, reports: Placebo recipients trailed vaccine recipients in spike-specific TCR breadth.

Generated by immunoSEQ multiplex PCR, the TCRdb table keeps only in-frame clones and is missing some. The sample has roughly 510,000 clones, 87% seen once; the top ten hold 9.5% to 15%. The CDR3 length is 14 residues. V was trimmed by 4 bases and J by 4 bases, leaving 11 bases between them. Germline values: CDR1 SGHKS, CDR2 YYEKEE (reference sequence). Noted treatment: 15 to 20 received Ad26.COV2.S at low or high dose, single or two shots; 5 received placebo; per-sample allocation not given. Sampling was performed 63 days after the first vaccine or placebo injection. An Ad26 vector carrying the Wuhan-strain SARS-CoV-2 spike served as the vaccine.

The chain links TRBV5-5 to TRBJ2-2, with D perhaps being TRBD1 or TRBD2 (5 bases each). Here the sequenced sample was peripheral blood, taken in a trial of Ad26.COV2.S vaccine versus placebo. This TCR was recovered from a person between 18 and 60 years old who received the Ad26.COV2.S COVID-19 vaccine or a placebo. The DNA of the CDR3 is TGTGCCAGCAGCCGGGACCCTTTCACCGGGGAGCTGTTTTTT. This codes for CASSRDPFTGELFF.